The sequence of this T cell receptor beta chain was determined in a study of blood T cell repertoires in COVID-19. Unmatched junction bases numbered 1, after V lost 0 bases and J lost 3 bases. This CDR3 is 15 amino acids long. Germline CDR1 PRHDT, CDR2 FYEKMQ (reference sequence). TCRdb's table, derived via immunoSEQ multiplex PCR, lists solely in-frame clones and lacks some. The sample lists about 370,000 clones; around 89% were seen once. Sequencing was performed on peripheral blood. The V call is TRBV13, the J call TRBJ1-5; TRBD1 aligns across 8 bases. This sequence was found in a woman under 40 with COVID-19, enrolled during active disease. Here the CDR3 DNA reads TGTGCCAGCAGCTTAGGCAGGGGGCCCAATCAGCCCCAGCATTTT. This sequence encodes CASSLGRGPNQPQHF.